This T cell receptor beta chain was profiled in a study of OX40 agonist ivuxolimab in advanced cancers. Researchers took blood at baseline, on cycle 4 day 1, and on cycle 7 day 1. Whole-study results and caveats: Some nonresponders likewise displayed low normalized T-cell clonal expansion.

J was trimmed by 4 bases and V by 3 bases; bases with no gene match: 2. Germline CDR1 KGHSH, CDR2 LQKENI. This CDR3 has 15 residues. Some clones are missing from TCRdb's copy, which holds only in-frame ones; the method was immunoSEQ multiplex PCR. This sample has more than 70,000 clones; about 90% occur once, and the top ten carry around 1.6%. This clone was detected only once. The antigen is unknown. The rearrangement links TRBV18 to TRBJ2-5; 13 nucleotides line up with TRBD2. The clonotype originates from an adult with an advanced solid tumor such as melanoma, head and neck, liver or kidney cancer. The sequenced sample was CD4+ or CD8+ T cells sorted from blood, obtained in a trial of the OX40 agonist ivuxolimab. For the CDR3, the DNA is TGTGCCAGCTCACCGGGACTAGCGGGATCAGAGACCCAGTACTTC. This codes for CASSPGLAGSETQYF.